The T cell receptor beta chain under discussion was sequenced for a study of T-cell memory formation after mild COVID-19. Germline V gene lookup returns CDR1 LNHDA and CDR2 SQIVND (reference sequence). The V and J ends lost 1 base and 0 bases respectively, with 7 bases between them. The CDR3 is made up of 15 amino acids. Overall study results and limits: Mainly in CM and EM were contracting CD4+ clones; CD8+ were in EMRA.

A word on this clonotype: Its specificity is not known.

TCRdb fed the 5' RACE reads into MiXCR, producing one record per CDR3 protein. The sample includes a few hundred thousand distinct CDR3 sequences, approximately 19% seen only once; the top ten take roughly 23%. The sample consisted of PBMCs or a T cell subset sorted from them (not recorded which). The chain recombines TRBV19 with TRBJ2-1; D gene unclear. This clonotype originated in a young man who had mild COVID-19 (a few samples of this study predate the infection). Cell type and time point are not known. CDR3 protein: CASSIVPGSYNEQFF. The CDR3 bases are TGTGCCAGTAGTATAGTCCCGGGCTCCTACAATGAGCAGTTCTTC.